These 5 T cell receptor beta chains came from one sample sequenced in a study of beta chain features in type 1 diabetes. Findings and caveats of the study: Type 1 diabetes patients had TCRB CDR3s that were shorter (moderately but significantly so) in all four CD4+ subsets.

The entirety of the isolated RNA underwent reverse transcription, so expressed TCRB transcripts were sequenced. Here immunoSEQ multiplex PCR was the method, and the copy in TCRdb shows in-frame clones only, minus some. Of roughly 280,000 clones detected, roughly a quarter appear once; the ten largest clones hold 0.012%. No antigen is known for these receptors. Sequencing was done on a sample of naive CD4+ T cells from blood. These receptors were collected from a woman aged 30 to 39 with type 1 diabetes.

To note about this clone: This sample includes further DNA sequences coding for the same CDR3. This chain uses TRBV7-3 with TRBJ2-3, with D perhaps matching TRBD1 (6 bases). Germline V gene data show CDR1 as SGHTA and CDR2 as FQGTGA. The ends were cut back, 1 base at V and 3 bases at J, with 8 bases in the middle. The CDR3 totals 14 residues. The CDR3 DNA follows: TGTGCCAGCAGCTTAAGAGGGGGTACAGATACGCAGTATTTT. It is translated as CASSLRGGTDTQYF.

This clone was found a few times. V gene TRBV7-2 combines with J gene TRBJ2-3; 8 bases fit TRBD2. The trim removed 6 bases at V and 6 bases at J, leaving 5 bases unmatched. CDR3 length equals 13 residues. Looked up from germline, CDR1 is SGHTA and CDR2 is FQGNSA. In DNA form, the CDR3 reads TGTGCCAGCAGAGTAGTAGCGGGGGATACGCAGTATTTT. Amino acid sequence: CASRVVAGDTQYF.

The chain couples TRBV13 to TRBJ2-3; D uncertain. Per germline, CDR1 PRHDT and CDR2 FYEKMQ (reference sequence). Trimming removed 0 bases from V and 0 bases from J, with 7 bases in between. The CDR3 totals 15 residues. For the CDR3, the DNA is TGTGCCAGCAGCTTAGGTCGGGTCAGCACAGATACGCAGTATTTT. Translated, it gives CASSLGRVSTDTQYF.

This clone was counted a few times. CDR3 protein: CASSRQTSGGYNEQFF. The CDR3 bases are TGTGCCAGCAGCCGCCAGACTAGCGGGGGGTACAATGAGCAGTTCTTC. This chain connects TRBV11-1 to TRBJ2-1, with 13 bases identical to TRBD2. The germline CDR1 and CDR2 sequences are SGHAT and FQDESV (reference sequence). The V segment lost 5 bases and the J segment 4 bases; nucleotides outside the gene matches: 5. The CDR3 loop spans 16 amino acids.

The chain links TRBV10-3 to TRBJ2-1; 7 nucleotides line up with TRBD2. Germline assignment: CDR1 ENHRY and CDR2 SYGVKD. V gave up 3 bases and J gave up 6 bases; unmatched junction bases: 5. This CDR3 is built from 14 residues. The CDR3 sequence is CAISELARANEQFF. DNA of the CDR3: TGTGCCATCAGTGAACTAGCGAGAGCCAATGAGCAGTTCTTC.